This TCR beta chain was captured by sequencing in a study of blood T cell repertoires in COVID-19. Study as a whole: Whether acute or convalescent, the COVID-19 samples came from the United States, Italy and Spain.

Per the authors' pipeline: Nucleated cell counts were estimated from reference gene primer amplification. Assay used: immunoSEQ multiplex PCR; TCRdb lists only in-frame clones, some missing. V, J and clone size reflect that table, while D and trimming were determined from the DNA. The table lists about 260,000 clones, 84% of them singletons. Enrolled through a virtual design, the participants were between about 18 and 100 years of age and came from 24 US areas. Researchers sorted participants into cohorts using their self-reported clinical history. Input material: PBMCs or T cells enriched from blood (not recorded which). This sequence originates from a man in his thirties or forties with acute COVID-19.

The DNA for the CDR3 is TGCAGTGCCGCAAGCGGGAGTCAGTTCTTC. Residues: CSAASGSQFF. J is TRBJ2-1 and V is TRBV20-1, with TRBD2 matching 8 bases. The junction had 5 bases not matched to a gene; V was cut back by 6 bases and J by 13 bases. Germline assignment: CDR1 DFQATT and CDR2 SNEGSKA (reference sequence). The CDR3 is 10 amino acids.